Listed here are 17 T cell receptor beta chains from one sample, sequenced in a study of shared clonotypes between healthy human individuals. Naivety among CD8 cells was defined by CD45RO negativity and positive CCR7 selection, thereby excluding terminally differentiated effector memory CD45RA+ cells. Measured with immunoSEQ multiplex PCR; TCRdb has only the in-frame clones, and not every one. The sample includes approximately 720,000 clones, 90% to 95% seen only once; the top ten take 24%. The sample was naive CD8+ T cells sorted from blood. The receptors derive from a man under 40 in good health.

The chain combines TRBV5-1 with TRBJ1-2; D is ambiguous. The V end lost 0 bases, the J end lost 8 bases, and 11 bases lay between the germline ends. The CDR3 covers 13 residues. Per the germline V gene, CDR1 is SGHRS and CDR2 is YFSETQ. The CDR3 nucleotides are TGCGCCAGCAGCTTGGCCTTGGGGAACGGCTACACCTTC. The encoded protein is CASSLALGNGYTF.

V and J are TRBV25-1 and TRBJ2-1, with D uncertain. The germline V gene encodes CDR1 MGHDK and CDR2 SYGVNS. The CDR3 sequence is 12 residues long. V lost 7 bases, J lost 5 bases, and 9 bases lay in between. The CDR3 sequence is CASKRSHNEQFF. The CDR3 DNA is TGTGCCAGCAAACGGTCTCACAATGAGCAGTTCTTC.

The CDR3 DNA is TGCAGCGTTGCTGCTGGACTTGAATATTACAATGAGCAGTTCTTC. Translating gives CSVAAGLEYYNEQFF. The J gene is TRBJ2-1, the V gene TRBV29-1; maybe TRBD2 (5 bases). CDR1 and CDR2 (germline): SQVTM, ANQGSEA. The CDR3 consists of 15 residues. The V end lost 4 bases, the J end lost 4 bases, and 17 bases lay between the germline ends.

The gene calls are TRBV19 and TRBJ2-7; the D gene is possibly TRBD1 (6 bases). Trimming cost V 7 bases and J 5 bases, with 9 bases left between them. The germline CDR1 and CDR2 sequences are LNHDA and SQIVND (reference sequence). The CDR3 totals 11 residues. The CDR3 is CASTRGHEQYF. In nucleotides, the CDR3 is TGTGCCAGTACCAGGGGCCACGAGCAGTACTTC.

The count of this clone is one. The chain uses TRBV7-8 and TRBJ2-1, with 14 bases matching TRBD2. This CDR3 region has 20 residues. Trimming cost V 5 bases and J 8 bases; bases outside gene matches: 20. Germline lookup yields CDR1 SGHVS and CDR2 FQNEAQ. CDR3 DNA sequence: TGTGCCAGCAGCGACCCTTCTAGACTAGCGGGAGGGCGTTTCTCCCATGAGCAGTTCTTC. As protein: CASSDPSRLAGGRFSHEQFF.

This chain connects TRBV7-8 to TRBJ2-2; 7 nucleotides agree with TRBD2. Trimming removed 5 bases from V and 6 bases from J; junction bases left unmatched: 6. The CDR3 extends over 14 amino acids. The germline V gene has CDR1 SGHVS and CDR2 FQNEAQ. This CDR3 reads CASSAGLEAGELFF. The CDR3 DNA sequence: TGTGCCAGCAGCGCAGGACTAGAGGCCGGGGAGCTGTTTTTT. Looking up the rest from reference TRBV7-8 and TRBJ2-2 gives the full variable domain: GAGVSQSPRYKVAKRGQDVALRCDPISGHVSLFWYQQALGQGPEFLTYFQNEAQLDKSGLPSDRFFAERPEGSVSTLKIQRTQQEDSAVYLCASSAGLEAGELFFGEGSRLTVL.

In DNA, the CDR3 is TGTGCCAGCAGCTTAGGGGGGTACTCCTACGAGCAGTACTTC. Its protein is CASSLGGYSYEQYF. The chain carries TRBV7-2 and TRBJ2-7; D may match TRBD1 or TRBD2 (5 bases each). There are 14 residues in the CDR3. Germline CDR1 reads SGHTA; CDR2 reads FQGNSA. The V end was cut by 1 base, the J end by 0 bases, with 7 bases between.

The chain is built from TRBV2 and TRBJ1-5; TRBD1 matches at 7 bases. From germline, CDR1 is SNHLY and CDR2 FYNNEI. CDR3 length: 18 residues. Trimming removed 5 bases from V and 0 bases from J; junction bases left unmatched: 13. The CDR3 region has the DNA TGTGCCAGCAGTCCACGAACAGGGACAGCTTATAGCAATCAGCCCCAGCATTTT. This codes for CASSPRTGTAYSNQPQHF. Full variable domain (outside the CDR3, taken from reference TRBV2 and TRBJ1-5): EPEVTQTPSHQVTQMGQEVILRCVPISNHLYFYWYRQILGQKVEFLVSFYNNEISEKSEIFDDQFSVERPDGSNFTLKIRSTKLEDSAMYFCASSPRTGTAYSNQPQHFGDGTRLSIL.

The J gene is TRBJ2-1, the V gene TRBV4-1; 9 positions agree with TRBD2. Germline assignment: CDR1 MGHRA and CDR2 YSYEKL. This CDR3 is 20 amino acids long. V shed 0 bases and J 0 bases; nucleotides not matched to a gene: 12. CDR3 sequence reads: CASSQDDGLAGIGSYNEQFF. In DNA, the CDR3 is TGCGCCAGCAGCCAAGACGACGGGCTAGCGGGAATAGGCTCCTACAATGAGCAGTTCTTC.

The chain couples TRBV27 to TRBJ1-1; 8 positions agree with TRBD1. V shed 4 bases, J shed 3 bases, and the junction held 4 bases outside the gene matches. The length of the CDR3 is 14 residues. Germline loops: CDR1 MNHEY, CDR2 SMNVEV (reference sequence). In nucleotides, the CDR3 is TGTGCCAGCAGTTCCCAGGGGGCGCACACTGAAGCTTTCTTT. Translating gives CASSSQGAHTEAFF.

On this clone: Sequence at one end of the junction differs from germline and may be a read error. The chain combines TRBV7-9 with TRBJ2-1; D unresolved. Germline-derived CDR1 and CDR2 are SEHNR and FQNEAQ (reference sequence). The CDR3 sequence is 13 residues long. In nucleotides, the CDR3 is TGTGCCAGCAGCTTCGACTCCGACAATGAGCAGTTCTTC. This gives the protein CASSFDSDNEQFF.

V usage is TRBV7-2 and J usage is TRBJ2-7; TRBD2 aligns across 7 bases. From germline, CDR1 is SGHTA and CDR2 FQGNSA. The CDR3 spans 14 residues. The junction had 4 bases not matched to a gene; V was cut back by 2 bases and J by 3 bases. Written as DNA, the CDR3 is TGTGCCAGCAGCTTAACAAGCGGGAACTACGAGCAGTACTTC. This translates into CASSLTSGNYEQYF.

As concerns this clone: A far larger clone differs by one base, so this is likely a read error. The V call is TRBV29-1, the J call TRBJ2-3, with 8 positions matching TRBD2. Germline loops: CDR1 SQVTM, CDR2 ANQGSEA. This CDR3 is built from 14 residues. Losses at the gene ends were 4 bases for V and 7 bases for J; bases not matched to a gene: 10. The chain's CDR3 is CSVVPAGGTNTQYF. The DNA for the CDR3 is TGCAGCGTTGTTCCGGCGGGAGGAACAAATACGCAGTATTTT.

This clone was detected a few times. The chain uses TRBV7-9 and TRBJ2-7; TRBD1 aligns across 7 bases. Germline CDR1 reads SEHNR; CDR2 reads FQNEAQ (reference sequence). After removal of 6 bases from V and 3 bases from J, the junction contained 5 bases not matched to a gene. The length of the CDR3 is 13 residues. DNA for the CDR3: TGTGCCAGCAGACAGGGGCCCATCTACGAGCAGTACTTC. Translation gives CASRQGPIYEQYF.

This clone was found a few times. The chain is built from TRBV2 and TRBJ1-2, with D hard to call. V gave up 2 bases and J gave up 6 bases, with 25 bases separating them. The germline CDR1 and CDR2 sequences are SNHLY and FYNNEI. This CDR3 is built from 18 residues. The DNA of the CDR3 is TGTGCCAGCAGTGAACTTACAAATCTACAAAGGGTCGGGCATGGCTACACCTTC. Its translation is CASSELTNLQRVGHGYTF.

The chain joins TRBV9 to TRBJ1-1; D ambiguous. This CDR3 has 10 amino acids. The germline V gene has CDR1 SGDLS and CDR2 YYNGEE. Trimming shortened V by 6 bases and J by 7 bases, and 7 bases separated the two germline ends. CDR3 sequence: CASKRVEAFF. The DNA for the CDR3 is TGTGCCAGCAAAAGGGTTGAAGCTTTCTTT.

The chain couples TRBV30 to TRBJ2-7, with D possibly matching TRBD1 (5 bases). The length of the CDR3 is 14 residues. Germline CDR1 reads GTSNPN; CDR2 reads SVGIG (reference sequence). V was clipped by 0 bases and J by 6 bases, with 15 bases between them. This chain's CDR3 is CAWSVQGAPLEQYF. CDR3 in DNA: TGTGCCTGGAGTGTTCAGGGCGCCCCGCTCGAGCAGTACTTC. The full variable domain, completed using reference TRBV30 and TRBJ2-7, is SQTIHQWPATLVQPVGSPLSLECTVEGTSNPNLYWYRQAAGRGLQLLFYSVGIGQISSEVPQNLSASRPQDRQFILSSKKLLLSDSGFYLCAWSVQGAPLEQYFGPGTRLTVT.